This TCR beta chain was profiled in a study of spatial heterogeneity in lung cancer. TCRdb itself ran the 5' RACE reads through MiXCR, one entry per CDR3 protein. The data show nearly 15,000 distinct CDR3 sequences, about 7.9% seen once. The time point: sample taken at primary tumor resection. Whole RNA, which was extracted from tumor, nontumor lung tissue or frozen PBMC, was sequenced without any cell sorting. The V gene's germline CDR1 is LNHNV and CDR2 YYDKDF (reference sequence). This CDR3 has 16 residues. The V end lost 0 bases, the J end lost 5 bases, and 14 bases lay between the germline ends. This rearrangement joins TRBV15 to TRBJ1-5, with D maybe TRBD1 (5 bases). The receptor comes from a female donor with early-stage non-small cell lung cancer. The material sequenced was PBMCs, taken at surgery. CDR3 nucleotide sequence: TGTGCCACCAGCAGAGATGTGGGTGAAGGGGATCAGCCCCAGCATTTT. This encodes CATSRDVGEGDQPQHF.